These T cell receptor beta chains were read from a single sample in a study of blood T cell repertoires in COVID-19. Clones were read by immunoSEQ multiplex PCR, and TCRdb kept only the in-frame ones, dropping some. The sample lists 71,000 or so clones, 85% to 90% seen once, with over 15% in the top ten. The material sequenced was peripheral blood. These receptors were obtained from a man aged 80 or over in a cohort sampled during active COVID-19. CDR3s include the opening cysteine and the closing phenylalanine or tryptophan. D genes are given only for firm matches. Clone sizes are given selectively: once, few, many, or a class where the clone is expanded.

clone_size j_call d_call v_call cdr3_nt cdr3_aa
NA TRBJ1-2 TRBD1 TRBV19 TGTGCCAGTAGTATAGAAGGACAGGCTGGCTACACCTTC CASSIEGQAGYTF
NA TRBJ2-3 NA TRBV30 TGTGCCTGGGGAGGATTCCTGGGGGGAGCAGATACGCAGTATTTT CAWGGFLGGADTQYF
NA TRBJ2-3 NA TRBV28 TGTGCCAGCAGTTTGAGGGCCAGAGGTACAGTATACACAGATACGCAGTATTTT CASSLRARGTVYTDTQYF
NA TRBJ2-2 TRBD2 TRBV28 TGTGCCAGCAGTGAATGGGGGGGCACCGGGGAGCTGTTTTTT CASSEWGGTGELFF
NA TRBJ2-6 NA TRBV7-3 TGTGCCAGCAGCCCACAACCGGGACTCCGATCTGGGGCCAACGTCCTGACTTTC CASSPQPGLRSGANVLTF
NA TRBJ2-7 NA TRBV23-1 TGCGCCAGCGCTGCCGGGGGTACCCACGAGCAGTACTTC CASAAGGTHEQYF
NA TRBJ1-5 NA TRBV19 TGTGCCAGTAGTGCTTTACAGGGTTATCAGCCCCAGCATTTT CASSALQGYQPQHF
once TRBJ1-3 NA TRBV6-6 TGTGCCAGCAGTTACTCGGGCGACATTGGAAACACCATATATTTT CASSYSGDIGNTIYF
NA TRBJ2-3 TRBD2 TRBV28 TGTGCCAGCACCCAGGGAGGGGAGCAATACACAGATACGCAGTATTTT CASTQGGEQYTDTQYF
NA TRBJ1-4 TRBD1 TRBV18 TGTGCCAGCTCTCAAGACAGGGGTGGCGATGAAAAACTGTTTTTT CASSQDRGGDEKLFF
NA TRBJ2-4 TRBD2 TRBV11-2 TGTGCCAGCACCAGACTAGCGGGGGTAGCCAAAAACATTCAGTACTTC CASTRLAGVAKNIQYF
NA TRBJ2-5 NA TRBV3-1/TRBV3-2 TGTGCCAGCAGCCAAGGGTCGGGGGGCGGACAAGAGACCCAGTACTTC CASSQGSGGGQETQYF
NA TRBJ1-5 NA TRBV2 TGTGCCAGCAGGAGAGAGGGGGATCAGCCCCAGCATTTT CASRREGDQPQHF
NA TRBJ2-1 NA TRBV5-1 TGCGCCAGCTCTCTCCCGTACAATGAGCAGTTCTTC CASSLPYNEQFF
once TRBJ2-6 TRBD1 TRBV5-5 TGTGCCAGCAGCTTGAGACAGGGAGTCTCTGGGGCCAACGTCCTGACTTTC CASSLRQGVSGANVLTF
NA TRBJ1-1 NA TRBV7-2 TGTGCCAGCAGCTTAATTATCAGGGACACTGAAGCTTTCTTT CASSLIIRDTEAFF
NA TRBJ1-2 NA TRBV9 TGTGCCAGCACCAAGGCCCAGGGCACTAACTATGGCTACACCTTC CASTKAQGTNYGYTF
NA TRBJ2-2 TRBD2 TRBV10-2 TGCGCCAGCAGGCCGGCGACTAGCGGGGTTCAGGGGACCGGGGAGCTGTTTTTT CASRPATSGVQGTGELFF
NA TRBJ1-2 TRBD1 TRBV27 TGTGCCAGCAGTTTCACAGGGGGACCCTATGGCTACACCTTC CASSFTGGPYGYTF
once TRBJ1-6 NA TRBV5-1 TGCGCCAGCAGCCCCGTTGGGCCAGCCAAGGGGGATTTGTCACCCCTCCACTTT CASSPVGPAKGDLSPLHF
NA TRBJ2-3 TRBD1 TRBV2 TGTGCCAGCAGTGAAGAAGGGGGCGCTGACACAGATACGCAGTATTTT CASSEEGGADTDTQYF
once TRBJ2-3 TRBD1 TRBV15 TGTGCCACCAGCAGAGACCGGGACAGGGGACCGGTTGGCACAGATACGCAGTATTTT CATSRDRDRGPVGTDTQYF
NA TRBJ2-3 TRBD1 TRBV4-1 TGCGCCAGCAGCCTGGGGACAGGGGGCCAAGATACGCAGTATTTT CASSLGTGGQDTQYF
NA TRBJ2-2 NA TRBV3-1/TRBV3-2 TGTGCCAGCAGCCATAAACAGGGACGCGGGGAGCTGTTTTTT CASSHKQGRGELFF
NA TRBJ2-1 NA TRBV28 TGTGCCAGCAGTCCCTCCTCCTACAATGAGCAGTTCTTC CASSPSSYNEQFF
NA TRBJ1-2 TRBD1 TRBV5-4 TGTGCCAGCAGCTTGGAGGGACTCACAGGGGGCGGCTACACCTTC CASSLEGLTGGGYTF
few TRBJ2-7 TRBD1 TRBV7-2 TGTGCCAGCAGCTTAGCCCACAGGGGGTACGAGCAGTACTTC CASSLAHRGYEQYF
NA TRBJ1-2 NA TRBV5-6 TGTGCCAGCAGCCCGGGGAGGGCCTATGGCTACACCTTC CASSPGRAYGYTF
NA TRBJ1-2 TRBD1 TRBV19 TGTGCCAGTAGTGGAGCGACAGGGGCGGGCTATGGCTACACCTTC CASSGATGAGYGYTF
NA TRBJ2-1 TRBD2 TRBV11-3 TGTGCCAGCAGCTTAGAGGGGCGGGGGGCCGACAATGAGCAGTTCTTC CASSLEGRGADNEQFF
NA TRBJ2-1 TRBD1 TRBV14 TGTGCCAGCAGCCTGCGACAGGGGATAAATGAGCAGTTCTTC CASSLRQGINEQFF
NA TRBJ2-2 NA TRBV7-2 TGTGCCAGCAGCCCTACCTGGGCAGGATTAGACGTCGGGGAGCTGTTTTTT CASSPTWAGLDVGELFF
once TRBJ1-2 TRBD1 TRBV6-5 TGTGCCAGCAGACGGGGACAGGGCGATGGCTACACCTTC CASRRGQGDGYTF
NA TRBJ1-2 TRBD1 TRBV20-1 TGCAGTGCTAGTGCTAAGGACAGGGATGGCTACACCTTC CSASAKDRDGYTF
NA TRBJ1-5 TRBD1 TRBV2 TGTGCCAGCGTCCGGGACAGGGAAATTAGCAATCAGCCCCAGCATTTT CASVRDREISNQPQHF
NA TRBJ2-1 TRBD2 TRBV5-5 TGTGCCAGCAGTTCCGGGACTAGCGCGGGTGAGCAGTTCTTC CASSSGTSAGEQFF
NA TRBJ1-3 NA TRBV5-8 TGTGCCAGCAGCTGGGAGTTTAACACCATATATTTT CASSWEFNTIYF
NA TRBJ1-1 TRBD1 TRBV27 TGTGCCAGCAGTTCAGGACAGGGGGGCAAGACTGAAGCTTTCTTT CASSSGQGGKTEAFF
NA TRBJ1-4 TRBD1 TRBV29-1 TGCAGCGTTGAAGTACGGGACAGGGGGCATGTTAATGAAAAACTGTTTTTT CSVEVRDRGHVNEKLFF
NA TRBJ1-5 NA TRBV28 TGTGCCAGCAGTTTAACGGCCAGGGATAGGGGACAGCCCCAGCATTTT CASSLTARDRGQPQHF
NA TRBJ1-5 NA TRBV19 TGTGCCAGTAGCGTAACAGGGAGCCCTTCGTCCCAGCATTTT CASSVTGSPSSQHF
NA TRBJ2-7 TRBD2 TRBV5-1 TGCGCCAGCAGCTTACCTAGCGGGGGGGACTACGAGCAGTACTTC CASSLPSGGDYEQYF
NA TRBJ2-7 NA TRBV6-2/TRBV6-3 TGTGCCAGCAGTAACGAGGACAGTAGCTACGAGCAGTACTTC CASSNEDSSYEQYF
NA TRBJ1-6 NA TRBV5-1 TGCGCCAGCAGCTTGGAGGGGGACTATAATTCACCCCTCCACTTT CASSLEGDYNSPLHF
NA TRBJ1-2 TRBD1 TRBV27 TGTGCCAGCAGCCAGGGGGCGCGGTATGGCTACACCTTC CASSQGARYGYTF
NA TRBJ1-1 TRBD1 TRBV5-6 TGTGCCAGCAGCCCGGACAGGGGGAACATGAACACTGAAGCTTTCTTT CASSPDRGNMNTEAFF
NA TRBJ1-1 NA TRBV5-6 TGTGCCAGCAGCCCTCGGACTTACCCCATGAACACTGAAGCTTTCTTT CASSPRTYPMNTEAFF
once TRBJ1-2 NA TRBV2 TGTGCCAGCAGTGAGACAGGCGATGGCTACACCTTC CASSETGDGYTF
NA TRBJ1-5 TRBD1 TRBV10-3 TGTGCCATCAGTGAGGGGGACAGGATCAATCAGCCCCAGCATTTT CAISEGDRINQPQHF
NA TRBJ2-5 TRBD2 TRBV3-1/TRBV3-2 TGTGCCAGCAGCCTTCACCCTACTAGCGGGGGTGAGACCCAGTACTTC CASSLHPTSGGETQYF
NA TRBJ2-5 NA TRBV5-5 TGTGCCAGCAGCTTTTTATGGGAGCAAGAGACCCAGTACTTC CASSFLWEQETQYF
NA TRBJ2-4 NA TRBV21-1 TGTGCCAGCAGCAAAGGAACCTTAGCATCTTTCGATTTGGCCAAAAACATTCAGTACTTC CASSKGTLASFDLAKNIQYF
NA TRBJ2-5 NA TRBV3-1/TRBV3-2 TGTGCCAGCAGCCAAGTGGCAGGGTTGGAGACCCAGTACTTC CASSQVAGLETQYF
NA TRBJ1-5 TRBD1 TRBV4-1 TGCGCCAGCAGCCAATTGGGACAGGGCATCAATCAGCCCCAGCATTTT CASSQLGQGINQPQHF